Below, one T cell receptor beta chain is given with its context. The data derive from a study of T-cell memory formation after mild COVID-19. TCRdb re-called the 5' RACE reads through MiXCR, storing one row per CDR3 protein. The data hold 50,000 or so distinct CDR3 sequences, with about 27% observed a single time. V lost 1 base and J lost 0, with 9 bases in between. CDR1 is DFQATT, CDR2 SNEGSKA, per germline (reference sequence). The CDR3 covers 14 residues. The sequenced sample consisted of PBMCs or a T cell subset sorted from them (not recorded which). The sequence came from a man aged 18-30 years who had mild COVID-19 (a few samples of this study predate the infection). Cell type and time point are not known. The V call is TRBV20-1, the J call TRBJ1-2; D is unresolved. As DNA, the CDR3 is TGCAGTGCTAGAGGGGCCGCGACTAACTATGGCTACACCTTC. Its translation is CSARGAATNYGYTF.